This section outlines one TCR beta chain sequence together with its context. Clones were read by immunoSEQ multiplex PCR, and TCRdb kept only the in-frame ones, dropping some. The repertoire holds approximately 61,000 clones, with 88% as singletons. These data are taken from a study of T cell changes during pregnancy in multiple sclerosis. Trimming took 5 bases from V and 7 from J, leaving 21 bases between them. CDR1 is SEHNR and CDR2 is FQNEAQ in the germline V gene (reference sequence). The length of the CDR3 is 16 residues. The chain has TRBV7-9 and TRBJ2-1; no definite D call. This receptor was identified in a female donor with multiple sclerosis, enrolled in a pregnancy study. The sequenced sample was peripheral blood, obtained in the first trimester of pregnancy. CDR3 in DNA: TGTGCCAGCAGCCGAGTTAGAGCGAGTGACGGAAATGAGCAGTTCTTC. This translates into CASSRVRASDGNEQFF.